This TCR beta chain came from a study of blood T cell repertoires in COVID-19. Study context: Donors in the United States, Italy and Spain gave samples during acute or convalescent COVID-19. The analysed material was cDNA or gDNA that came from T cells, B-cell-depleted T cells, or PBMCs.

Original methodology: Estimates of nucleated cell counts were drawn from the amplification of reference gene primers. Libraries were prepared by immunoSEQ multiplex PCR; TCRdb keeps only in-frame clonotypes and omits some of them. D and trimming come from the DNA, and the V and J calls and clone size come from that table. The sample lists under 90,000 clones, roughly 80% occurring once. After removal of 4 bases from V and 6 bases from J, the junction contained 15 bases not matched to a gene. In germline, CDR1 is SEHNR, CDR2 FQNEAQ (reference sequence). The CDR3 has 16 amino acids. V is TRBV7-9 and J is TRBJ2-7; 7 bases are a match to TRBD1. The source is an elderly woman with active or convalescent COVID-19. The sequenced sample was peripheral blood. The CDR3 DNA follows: TGTGCCAGCAGCTCCTCCTTCCGGACAGGAGTAAGCGAGCAGTACTTC. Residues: CASSSSFRTGVSEQYF.